The 17 T cell receptor beta chains listed next were all sequenced from one sample in a study of CD8+ T cells in alopecia areata. Sequencing templates came from extracted RNA that was reverse transcribed into cDNA. The assay was immunoSEQ multiplex PCR, and TCRdb's table has in-frame clones only and misses some. The top ten hold 1% to 1.5% of the sample, which has hundreds of thousands of clones, approximately 61% seen once. The sample in question was CD4+ T cells sorted from blood, obtained at week 0. The receptors here all came from a human donor with alopecia areata.

The table lists this clone with a few counts. The chain has TRBV19 and TRBJ2-5; 7 bases fit TRBD1. Unmatched junction bases numbered 6, after V lost 4 bases and J lost 1 base. The germline CDR1 and CDR2 sequences are LNHDA and SQIVND (reference sequence). The CDR3 covers 15 residues. CDR3 coding DNA: TGTGCCAGTAGTAGGGGACAGAGCCCCCAAGAGACCCAGTACTTC. It yields the protein CASSRGQSPQETQYF.

The chain has TRBV30 and TRBJ1-5; D is uncertain. The CDR3 is 13 residues long. The V gene's germline CDR1 is GTSNPN and CDR2 SVGIG (reference sequence). Trimming pared 4 bases from V and 4 bases from J, leaving 11 bases between. CDR3 sequence (DNA): TGTGCCTGGAAGTCAGCTCTAAATCAGCCCCAGCATTTT. This sequence encodes CAWKSALNQPQHF.

This clone was detected only a few times. This chain uses TRBV4-2 with TRBJ2-3; D is possibly TRBD2 (6 bases). The CDR3 runs to 15 residues. Germline-derived CDR1 and CDR2 are LGHNA and YNFKEQ. Trimming stripped 1 base from V and 4 bases from J, with 12 bases between. The CDR3 region has the DNA TGTGCCAGCAGCCAAGGGCTAGGGGAGGCAGATACGCAGTATTTT. As protein: CASSQGLGEADTQYF.

V is TRBV27 and J is TRBJ2-2; no definite D call. V was clipped by 2 bases and J by 6 bases, with 4 bases between them. This CDR3 region has 12 residues. Germline V lookup: CDR1 MNHEY, CDR2 SMNVEV (reference sequence). CDR3 amino acids: CASSLNPGELFF. The CDR3 DNA reads TGTGCCAGCAGTTTAAATCCCGGGGAGCTGTTTTTT.

DNA of the CDR3: TGCGCCAGCAGCAGAGAAGGACAGGCTAGCACAGATACGCAGTATTTT. Encoded protein: CASSREGQASTDTQYF. The chain is built from TRBV5-1 and TRBJ2-3, with 7 nucleotides matching TRBD1. CDR1 is SGHRS and CDR2 is YFSETQ in the germline V gene. The V and J ends lost 4 bases and 0 bases, in that order; junction bases with no gene match: 8. The CDR3 runs to 16 residues.

The chain has TRBV7-3 and TRBJ2-5, with D possibly matching TRBD2 (6 bases). The CDR3 totals 14 residues. V lost 5 bases and J 4 bases, leaving 14 bases between the germline ends. Germline loops: CDR1 SGHTA, CDR2 FQGTGA. Written as DNA, the CDR3 is TGTGCCAGCAGCCCCGGGACTTACAGAGAGACCCAGTACTTC. This translates into CASSPGTYRETQYF. The whole variable domain, filled in from reference TRBV7-3 and TRBJ2-5, reads GAGVSQTPSNKVTEKGKYVELRCDPISGHTALYWYRQSLGQGPEFLIYFQGTGAADDSGLPNDRFFAVRPEGSVSTLKIQRTERGDSAVYLCASSPGTYRETQYFGPGTRLLVL.

The chain couples TRBV2 to TRBJ2-7; 7 nucleotides line up with TRBD2. Germline assignment: CDR1 SNHLY and CDR2 FYNNEI. The length of the CDR3 is 14 residues. V was pared by 6 bases and J by 2 bases, with 7 bases of the junction left unmatched. CDR3 protein: CASRTHLAAYEQYF. DNA for the CDR3: TGTGCCAGCAGGACCCATCTAGCGGCCTACGAGCAGTACTTC.

The chain has TRBV2 and TRBJ1-1; D not certain. CDR1 SNHLY and CDR2 FYNNEI come from the germline V gene. V lost 11 bases and J lost 2, with 12 bases in between. The CDR3 covers 12 residues. CDR3 nucleotides: TGTGCCGCTATGGTGGTTAACACTGAAGCTTTCTTT. It encodes CAAMVVNTEAFF. The complete variable domain, with remaining parts taken from reference TRBV2 and TRBJ1-1, reads EPEVTQTPSHQVTQMGQEVILRCVPISNHLYFYWYRQILGQKVEFLVSFYNNEISEKSEIFDDQFSVERPDGSNFTLKIRSTKLEDSAMYFCAAMVVNTEAFFGQGTRLTVV.

This clone has just a few counts. The J gene is TRBJ2-5, the V gene TRBV9, with D hard to call. Trimming took off 1 base at V and 2 bases at J, with 6 bases between the two ends. There are 13 residues in the CDR3. Germline V CDR1 and CDR2: SGDLS, YYNGEE. CDR3: CASSVNPQETQYF. CDR3 DNA: TGTGCCAGCAGCGTAAACCCGCAAGAGACCCAGTACTTC.

This chain uses TRBV29-1 with TRBJ1-2; D possibly corresponds to TRBD1 (6 bases). V lost 2 bases and J lost 3, with 16 bases in between. The germline V gene has CDR1 SQVTM and CDR2 ANQGSEA. The CDR3 consists of 15 residues. The CDR3 DNA sequence: TGCAGCGTTGAAAAGTACGCAGGGGTGGACTATGGCTACACCTTC. Translating gives CSVEKYAGVDYGYTF.

The CDR3 spells CSVEDTGSSYNEQFF. The CDR3 nucleotides are TGCAGCGTTGAAGATACAGGGAGCTCCTACAATGAGCAGTTCTTC. V and J are TRBV29-1 and TRBJ2-1, with D perhaps matching TRBD1 (6 bases). The CDR3 totals 15 residues. Germline assignment: CDR1 SQVTM and CDR2 ANQGSEA. V lost 0 bases, J lost 0 bases, and 9 bases lay in between.

This clone was observed once. The chain employs TRBV6-7 and TRBJ1-5; D gene ambiguous. TRBV6-7 carries the ORF label, with uncertain function. The CDR3 has 18 amino acids. V gave up 2 bases and J gave up 5 bases, with 22 bases separating them. The CDR3 reads CASSYEAGLRDRYQPQHF. The CDR3 region has the DNA TGTGCCAGCAGTTACGAAGCCGGGCTTCGGGATCGGTATCAGCCCCAGCATTTT.

The chain joins TRBV5-8 to TRBJ2-1, with D perhaps matching TRBD1 (6 bases). Germline CDR1 reads SGHTS; CDR2 reads YDEGEE. The V end was cut by 1 base, the J end by 3 bases, with 11 bases between. This CDR3 has 15 residues. This CDR3 reads CASSLPGQDYNEQFF. The CDR3 region has the DNA TGTGCCAGCAGCTTGCCGGGACAAGACTACAATGAGCAGTTCTTC.

CDR3 loop: CASSEGAVGQGSPLHF. The DNA of the CDR3 is TGTGCCAGCAGTGAAGGTGCTGTAGGGCAGGGTTCACCCCTCCACTTT. The rearrangement joins TRBV6-1 to TRBJ1-6, with D perhaps matching TRBD1 (5 bases). CDR1 MNHNS and CDR2 SASEGT come from the germline V gene. This CDR3 region has 16 residues. Trimming took 1 base from V and 9 from J, leaving 16 bases between them.

This chain connects TRBV2 to TRBJ2-7; tentatively, D is TRBD2 (5 bases). The CDR3 contains 12 residues. Per the germline V gene, CDR1 is SNHLY and CDR2 is FYNNEI. Trimming removed 4 bases from V and 3 bases from J, with 7 bases in between. CDR3 bases: TGTGCCAGCAGTGGAGAGGGCTACGAGCAGTACTTC. Its translation is CASSGEGYEQYF.

The chain links TRBV25-1 to TRBJ1-1; maybe TRBD1 (5 bases). Trimming left V 6 bases short and J 1 base short, with 12 bases between. Germline V gene lookup returns CDR1 MGHDK and CDR2 SYGVNS. The CDR3 is 14 residues long. This CDR3 is CASSAAGRNTEAFF. CDR3 DNA: TGTGCCAGCAGCGCCGCAGGGAGGAACACTGAAGCTTTCTTT.

The chain has TRBV29-1 and TRBJ1-1, with D possibly TRBD1 on 6 matching bases. The V gene lost 7 bases and the J gene lost 6 bases, with 9 bases spanning the gap. Germline CDR1 is SQVTM and CDR2 is ANQGSEA. CDR3 length: 10 amino acids. The CDR3 DNA reads as TGCAGCGGGGGGGGCGCTGAAGCTTTCTTT. Translated, it gives CSGGGAEAFF.